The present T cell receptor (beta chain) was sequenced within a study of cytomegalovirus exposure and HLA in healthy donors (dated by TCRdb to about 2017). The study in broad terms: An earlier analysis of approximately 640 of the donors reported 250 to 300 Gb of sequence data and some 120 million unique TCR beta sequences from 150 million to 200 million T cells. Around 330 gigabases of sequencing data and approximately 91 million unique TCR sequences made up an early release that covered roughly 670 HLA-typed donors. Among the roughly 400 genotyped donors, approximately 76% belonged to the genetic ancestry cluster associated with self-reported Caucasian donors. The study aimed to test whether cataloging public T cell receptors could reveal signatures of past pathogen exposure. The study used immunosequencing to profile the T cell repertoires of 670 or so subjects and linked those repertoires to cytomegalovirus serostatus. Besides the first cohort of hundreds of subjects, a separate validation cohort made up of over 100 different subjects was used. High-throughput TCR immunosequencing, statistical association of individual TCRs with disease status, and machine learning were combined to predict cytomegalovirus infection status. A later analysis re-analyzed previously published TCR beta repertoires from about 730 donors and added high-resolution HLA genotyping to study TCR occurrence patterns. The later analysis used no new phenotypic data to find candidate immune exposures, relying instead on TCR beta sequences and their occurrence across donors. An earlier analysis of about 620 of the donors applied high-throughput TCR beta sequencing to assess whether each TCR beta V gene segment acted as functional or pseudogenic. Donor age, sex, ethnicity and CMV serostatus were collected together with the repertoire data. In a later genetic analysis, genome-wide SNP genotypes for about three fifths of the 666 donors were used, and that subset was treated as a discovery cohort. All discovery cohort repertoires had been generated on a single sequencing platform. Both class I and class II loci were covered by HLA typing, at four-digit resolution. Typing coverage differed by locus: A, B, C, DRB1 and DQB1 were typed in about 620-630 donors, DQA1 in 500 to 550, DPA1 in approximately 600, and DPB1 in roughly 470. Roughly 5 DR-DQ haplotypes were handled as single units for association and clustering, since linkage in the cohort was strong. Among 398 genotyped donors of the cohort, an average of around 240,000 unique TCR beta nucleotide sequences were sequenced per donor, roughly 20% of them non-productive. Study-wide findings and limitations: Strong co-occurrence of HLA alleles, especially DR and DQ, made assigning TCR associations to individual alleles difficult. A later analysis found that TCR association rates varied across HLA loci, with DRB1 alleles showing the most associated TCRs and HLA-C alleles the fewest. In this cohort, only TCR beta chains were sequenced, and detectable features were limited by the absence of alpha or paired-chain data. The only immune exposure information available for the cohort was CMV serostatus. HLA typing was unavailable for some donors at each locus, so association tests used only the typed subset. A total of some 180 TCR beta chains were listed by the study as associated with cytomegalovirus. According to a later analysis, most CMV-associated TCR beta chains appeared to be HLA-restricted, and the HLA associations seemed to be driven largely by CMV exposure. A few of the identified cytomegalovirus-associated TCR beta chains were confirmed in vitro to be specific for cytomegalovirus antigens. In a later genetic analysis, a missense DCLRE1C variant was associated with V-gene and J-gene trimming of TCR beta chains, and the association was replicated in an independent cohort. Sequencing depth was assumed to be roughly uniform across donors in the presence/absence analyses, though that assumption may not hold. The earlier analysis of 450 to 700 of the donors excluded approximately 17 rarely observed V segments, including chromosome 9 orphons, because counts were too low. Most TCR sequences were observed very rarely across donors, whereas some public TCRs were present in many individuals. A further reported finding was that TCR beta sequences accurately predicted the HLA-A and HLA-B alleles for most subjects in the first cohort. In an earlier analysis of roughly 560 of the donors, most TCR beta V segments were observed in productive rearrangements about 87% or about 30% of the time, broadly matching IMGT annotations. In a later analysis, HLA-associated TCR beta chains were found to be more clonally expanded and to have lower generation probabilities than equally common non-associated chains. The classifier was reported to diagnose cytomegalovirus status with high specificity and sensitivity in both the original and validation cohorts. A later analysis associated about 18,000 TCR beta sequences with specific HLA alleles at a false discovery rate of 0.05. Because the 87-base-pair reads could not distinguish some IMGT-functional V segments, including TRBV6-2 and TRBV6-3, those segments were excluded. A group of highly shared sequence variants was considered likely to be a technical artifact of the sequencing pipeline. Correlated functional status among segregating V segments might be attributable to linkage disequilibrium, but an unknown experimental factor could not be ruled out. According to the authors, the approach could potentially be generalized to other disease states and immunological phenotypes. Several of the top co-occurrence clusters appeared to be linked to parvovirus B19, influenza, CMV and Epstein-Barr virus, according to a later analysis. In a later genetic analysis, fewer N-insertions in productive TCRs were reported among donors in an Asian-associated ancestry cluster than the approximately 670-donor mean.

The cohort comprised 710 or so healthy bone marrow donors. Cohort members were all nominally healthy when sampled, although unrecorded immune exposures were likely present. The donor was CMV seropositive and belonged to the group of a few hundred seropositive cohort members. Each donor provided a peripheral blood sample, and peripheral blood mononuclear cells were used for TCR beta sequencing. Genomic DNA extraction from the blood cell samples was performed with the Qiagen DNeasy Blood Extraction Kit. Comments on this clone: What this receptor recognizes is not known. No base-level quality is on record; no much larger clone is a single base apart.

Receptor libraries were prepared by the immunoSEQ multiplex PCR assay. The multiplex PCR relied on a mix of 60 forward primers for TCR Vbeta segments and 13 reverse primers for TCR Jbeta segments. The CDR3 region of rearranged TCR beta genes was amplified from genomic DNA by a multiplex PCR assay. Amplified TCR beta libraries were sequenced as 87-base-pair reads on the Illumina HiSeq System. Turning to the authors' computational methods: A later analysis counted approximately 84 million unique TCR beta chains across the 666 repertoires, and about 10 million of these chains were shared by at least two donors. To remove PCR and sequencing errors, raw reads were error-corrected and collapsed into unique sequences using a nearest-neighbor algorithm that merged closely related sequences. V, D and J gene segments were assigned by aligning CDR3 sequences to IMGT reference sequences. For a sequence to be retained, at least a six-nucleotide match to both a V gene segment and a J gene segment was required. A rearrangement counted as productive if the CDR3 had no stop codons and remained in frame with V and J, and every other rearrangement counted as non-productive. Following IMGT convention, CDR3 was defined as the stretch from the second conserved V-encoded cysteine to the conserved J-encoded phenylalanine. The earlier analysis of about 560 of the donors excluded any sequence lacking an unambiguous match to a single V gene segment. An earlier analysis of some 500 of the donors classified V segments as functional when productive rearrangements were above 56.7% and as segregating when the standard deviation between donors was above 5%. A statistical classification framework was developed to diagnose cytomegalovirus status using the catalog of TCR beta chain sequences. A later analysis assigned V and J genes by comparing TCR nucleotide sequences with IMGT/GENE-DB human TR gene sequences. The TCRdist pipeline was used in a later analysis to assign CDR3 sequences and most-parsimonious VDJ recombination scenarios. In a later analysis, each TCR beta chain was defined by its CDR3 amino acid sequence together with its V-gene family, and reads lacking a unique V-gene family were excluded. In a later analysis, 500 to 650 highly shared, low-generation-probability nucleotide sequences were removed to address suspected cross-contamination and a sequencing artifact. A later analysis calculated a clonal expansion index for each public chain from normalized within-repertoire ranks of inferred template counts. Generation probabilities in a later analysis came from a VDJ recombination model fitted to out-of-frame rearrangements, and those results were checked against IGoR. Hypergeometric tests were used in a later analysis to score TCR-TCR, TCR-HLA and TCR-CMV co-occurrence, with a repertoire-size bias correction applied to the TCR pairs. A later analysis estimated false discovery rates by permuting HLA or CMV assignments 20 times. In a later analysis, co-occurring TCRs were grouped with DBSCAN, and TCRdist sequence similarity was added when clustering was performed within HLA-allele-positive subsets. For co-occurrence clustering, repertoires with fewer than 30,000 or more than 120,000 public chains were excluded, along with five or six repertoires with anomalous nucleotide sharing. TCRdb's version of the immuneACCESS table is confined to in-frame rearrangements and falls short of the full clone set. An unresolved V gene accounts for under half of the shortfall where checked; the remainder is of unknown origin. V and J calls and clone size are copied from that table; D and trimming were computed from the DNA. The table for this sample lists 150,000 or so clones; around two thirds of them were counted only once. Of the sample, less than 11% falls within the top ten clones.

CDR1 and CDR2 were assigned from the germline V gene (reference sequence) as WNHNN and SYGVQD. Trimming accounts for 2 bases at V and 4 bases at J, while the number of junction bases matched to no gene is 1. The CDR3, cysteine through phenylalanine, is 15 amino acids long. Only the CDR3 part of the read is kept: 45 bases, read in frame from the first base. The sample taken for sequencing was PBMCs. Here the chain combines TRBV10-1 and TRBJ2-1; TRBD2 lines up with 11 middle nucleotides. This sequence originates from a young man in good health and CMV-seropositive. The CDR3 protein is CASSEGTSGYNEQFF. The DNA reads TGCGCCAGCAGTGAGGGGACTAGCGGTTACAATGAGCAGTTCTTC.